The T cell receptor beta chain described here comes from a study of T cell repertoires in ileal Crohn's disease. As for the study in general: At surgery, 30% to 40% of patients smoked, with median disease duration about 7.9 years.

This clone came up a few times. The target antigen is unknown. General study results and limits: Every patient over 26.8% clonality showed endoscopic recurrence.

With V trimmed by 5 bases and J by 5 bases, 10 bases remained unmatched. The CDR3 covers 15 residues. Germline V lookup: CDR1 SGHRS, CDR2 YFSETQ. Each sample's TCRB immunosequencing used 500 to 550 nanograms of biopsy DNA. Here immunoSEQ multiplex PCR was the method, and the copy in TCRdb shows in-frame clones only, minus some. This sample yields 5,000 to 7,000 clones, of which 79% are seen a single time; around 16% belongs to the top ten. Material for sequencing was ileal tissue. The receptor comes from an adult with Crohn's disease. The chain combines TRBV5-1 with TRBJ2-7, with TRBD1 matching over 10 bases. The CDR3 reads CASRAGWDRGNEQYF. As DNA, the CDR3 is TGCGCCAGCAGGGCGGGATGGGACAGGGGCAACGAGCAGTACTTC. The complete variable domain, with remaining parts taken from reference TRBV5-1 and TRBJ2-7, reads KAGVTQTPRYLIKTRGQQVTLSCSPISGHRSVSWYQQTPGQGLQFLFEYFSETQRNKGNFPGRFSGRQFSNSRSEMNVSTLELGDSALYLCASRAGWDRGNEQYFGPGTRLTVT.